This T cell receptor (beta chain) stems from a study of shared clonotypes between healthy human individuals. Germline CDR1 reads MGHDK; CDR2 reads SYGVNS. The CDR3 sequence is 14 residues long. V dropped 6 bases and J dropped 2 bases, with 13 bases sitting between them. TCRdb's copy holds only in-frame clones and misses some; the assay was immunoSEQ multiplex PCR. The repertoire holds some 2.4 million clones, 93% seen once, with about 0.39% in the top ten. Sequenced sample: naive CD4+ T cells from PBMCs. Stated subset: CD45RA+ positively selected. V is TRBV25-1 and J is TRBJ1-2, with TRBD1 as a possible D gene (6 bases). This receptor was taken from a man aged 18 to 35 in good health. Some clones in this sample may be carry-over from other donors' samples. The CDR3 spells CASSPRGLNYGYTF. CDR3 nucleotides: TGTGCCAGCAGCCCCAGGGGACTAAACTATGGCTACACCTTC.